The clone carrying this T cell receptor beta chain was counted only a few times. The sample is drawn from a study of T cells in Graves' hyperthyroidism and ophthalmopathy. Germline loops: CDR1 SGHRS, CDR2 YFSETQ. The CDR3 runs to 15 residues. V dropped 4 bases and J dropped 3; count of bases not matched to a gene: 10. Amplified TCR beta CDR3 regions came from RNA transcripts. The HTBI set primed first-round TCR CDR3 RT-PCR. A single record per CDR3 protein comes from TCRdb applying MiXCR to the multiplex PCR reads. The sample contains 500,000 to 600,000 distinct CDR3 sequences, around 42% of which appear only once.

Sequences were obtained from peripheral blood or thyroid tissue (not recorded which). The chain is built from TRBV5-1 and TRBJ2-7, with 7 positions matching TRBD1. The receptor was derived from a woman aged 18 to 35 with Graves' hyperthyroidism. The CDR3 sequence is CASSHGTDDLYEQYF. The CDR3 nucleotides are TGCGCCAGCAGCCACGGGACAGACGATCTCTACGAGCAGTACTTC.